This TCR beta chain comes out of a study of shared clonotypes between healthy human individuals. A note on this clone: Its antigen is as yet unknown.

Study observations and caveats: Sampling used blood alone; tissue repertoires probably differ.

Into CD45RA+ naive and CD45RA-negative memory subsets, the CD4+ cells were split. Assay: immunoSEQ multiplex PCR; the TCRdb copy retains only in-frame clones and omits some. The profile shows roughly 1,100,000 clones, about 74% of them singletons. The CDR3 has 14 residues. V lost 7 bases and J lost 2, with 14 bases in between. Germline values: CDR1 LNHDA, CDR2 SQIVND (reference sequence). Input material: memory CD4+ T cells sorted from blood. The sample's subset: CD45RA-negative fraction. This receptor was obtained from a man aged 18 to 30 in good health. This chain connects TRBV19 to TRBJ1-2; tentative D call: TRBD1 (6 bases). CDR3 DNA: TGTGCCAGTACCCCCGGACAGAGGAACTATGGCTACACCTTC. It translates to CASTPGQRNYGYTF.